This T cell receptor beta chain came from a study of OX40 agonist ivuxolimab in advanced cancers. Study-level information: Those treated in dose escalation had hepatocellular carcinoma, melanoma, renal cell cancer or head and neck cancer.

Turning to this clone: The antigen remains unidentified.

Findings of the study overall: At 0.1 to 3.0 mg/kg, CD4+ and CD8+ blood T cells expanded clonally by week 6. Partial responders at 0.1-3.0 mg/kg had among the lowest clonal expansion. Determination of antigen specificity was not performed for the expanded peripheral T cells.

The table came from immunoSEQ multiplex PCR; TCRdb's copy has only in-frame clones and leaves some out. The sample holds 50,000 to 80,000 clones; about 81% are singletons and the top ten take around 2.1%. In germline, CDR1 is SGDLS, CDR2 YYNGEE. V shed 0 bases and J shed 7 bases, with 10 bases lying between them. The CDR3 runs 14 residues. This TCR was recovered from an adult with an advanced solid tumor such as melanoma, head and neck, liver or kidney cancer. The material sequenced was CD4+ or CD8+ T cells sorted from blood, taken in a trial of the OX40 agonist ivuxolimab. The chain uses TRBV9 and TRBJ1-4; D is unresolved. The DNA of the CDR3 is TGTGCCAGCAGCGTAGGAATTGAGGGTGAAAAACTGTTTTTT. The encoded protein is CASSVGIEGEKLFF.